The 18 T cell receptor beta chains presented below share a single source sample, sequenced in a study of blood T cell repertoires in COVID-19. Repertoires were generated with immunoSEQ multiplex PCR, while TCRdb's copy carries only in-frame clones and drops some. The sample includes fewer than 250,000 clones, 70% to 90% of them seen just once. Sample: peripheral blood. These receptors were taken from a man in his 60s with acute or convalescent COVID-19.

This chain uses TRBV18 with TRBJ1-2, with 10 positions matching TRBD1. CDR3 length: 15 amino acids. Unmatched junction bases numbered 7, after V lost 3 bases and J lost 6 bases. Germline CDR1 and CDR2: KGHSH and LQKENI. This CDR3 is CASSPRTGGSDGYTF. For the CDR3, the DNA is TGTGCCAGCTCACCCCGGACAGGGGGTAGCGATGGCTACACCTTC.

The V call is TRBV5-1, the J call TRBJ2-5, with a tentative D call TRBD1 (7 bases). There are 15 residues in the CDR3. V lost 3 bases and J lost 4, with 16 bases in between. Germline CDR1 SGHRS, CDR2 YFSETQ. The CDR3, as DNA: TGCGCCAGCAGCTCTGGGGCAGGGGGGCGAGAGACCCAGTACTTC. Translated: CASSSGAGGRETQYF.

V gene TRBV11-2 combines with J gene TRBJ2-2, with no clear D. Germline V gene sequence: CDR1 SGHAT, CDR2 FQNNGV. CDR3 length: 15 amino acids. The V end lost 1 base, the J end lost 1 base, and 7 bases lay between the germline ends. The CDR3 here is CASSLAQMNTGELFF. The CDR3 nucleotides are TGTGCCAGCAGCTTAGCACAGATGAACACCGGGGAGCTGTTTTTT.

V is TRBV9 and J is TRBJ2-7; D gene unclear. The V and J ends lost 4 bases and 2 bases respectively, with 13 bases between them. Germline lookup yields CDR1 SGDLS and CDR2 YYNGEE. CDR3 length: 14 amino acids. The CDR3 region is CASSQSSPAYEQYF. For the CDR3, the DNA is TGTGCCAGCAGCCAAAGTAGCCCCGCCTACGAGCAGTACTTC. The full variable domain, with the rest looked up from reference TRBV9 and TRBJ2-7, is DSGVTQTPKHLITATGQRVTLRCSPRSGDLSVYWYQQSLDQGLQFLIQYYNGEERAKGNILERFSAQQFPDLHSELNLSSLELGDSALYFCASSQSSPAYEQYFGPGTRLTVT.

The chain recombines TRBV6-2 or TRBV6-3 with TRBJ2-3, with 9 positions matching TRBD1. Per germline, CDR1 MNHEY and CDR2 SVGEGT. CDR3 length: 16 residues. The V segment lost 8 bases and the J segment 6 bases; nucleotides outside the gene matches: 15. The CDR3 nucleotides read TGTGCCAGCGGCCATGGGACAGGGACCTTCATCGATACGCAGTATTTT. It encodes CASGHGTGTFIDTQYF.

The V call is TRBV11-2, the J call TRBJ1-4, with 7 positions matching TRBD1. The V gene end was trimmed by 6 bases and the J gene end by 3 bases; junction bases not matched to a gene: 4. The CDR3 extends over 14 amino acids. Germline V gene sequence: CDR1 SGHAT, CDR2 FQNNGV. CDR3 residues: CASRYRGPNEKLFF. In nucleotides, the CDR3 is TGTGCCAGCAGGTACAGGGGACCTAATGAAAAACTGTTTTTT.

This sequence joins TRBV18 and TRBJ1-1, with D possibly TRBD1 on 6 matching bases. The CDR3 loop spans 17 amino acids. Trimming cost V 3 bases and J 1 base, with 18 bases left between them. The germline CDR1 and CDR2 sequences are KGHSH and LQKENI. For the CDR3, the DNA is TGTGCCAGCTCACCCCACATTCAGGGGAAGACGAACACTGAAGCTTTCTTT. Encoded protein: CASSPHIQGKTNTEAFF. Complete variable domain (other parts from reference TRBV18 and TRBJ1-1): NAGVMQNPRHLVRRRGQEARLRCSPMKGHSHVYWYRQLPEEGLKFMVYLQKENIIDESGMPKERFSAEFPKEGPSILRIQQVVRGDSAAYFCASSPHIQGKTNTEAFFGQGTRLTVV.

V usage is TRBV5-4 and J usage is TRBJ1-2; 9 nucleotides agree with TRBD1. CDR3 length: 15 amino acids. Trimming at V came to 4 bases and at J to 6 bases, leaving 10 bases not matched to a gene. Germline V gene sequence: CDR1 SGHNT, CDR2 YYREEE (reference sequence). Here the CDR3 DNA reads TGTGCCAGCAGCGGTACAGGGGGCGCTTTCGATGGCTACACCTTC. Translating it yields CASSGTGGAFDGYTF. Full variable domain (outside the CDR3, taken from reference TRBV5-4 and TRBJ1-2): ETGVTQSPTHLIKTRGQQVTLRCSSQSGHNTVSWYQQALGQGPQFIFQYYREEENGRGNFPPRFSGLQFPNYSSELNVNALELDDSALYLCASSGTGGAFDGYTFGSGTRLTVV.

The rearrangement links TRBV11-2 to TRBJ1-1, with a weak D call TRBD1 (5 bases). Germline V gene lookup returns CDR1 SGHAT and CDR2 FQNNGV. The V end was cut by 4 bases, the J end by 1 base, with 13 bases between. The CDR3 has 15 residues. For the CDR3, the DNA is TGTGCCAGCAGCTACACCGGGGGTAGGAACACTGAAGCTTTCTTT. It codes for CASSYTGGRNTEAFF.

The chain recombines TRBV28 with TRBJ1-4; 7 nucleotides match TRBD1. The V gene end was trimmed by 5 bases and the J gene end by 2 bases; junction bases not matched to a gene: 5. Germline values: CDR1 MDHEN, CDR2 SYDVKM. CDR3 length equals 15 residues. CDR3 loop: CASSMTGSTNEKLFF. CDR3 DNA sequence: TGTGCCAGCAGTATGACAGGGTCGACTAATGAAAAACTGTTTTTT. Full variable domain (remainder filled in from reference TRBV28 and TRBJ1-4): DVKVTQSSRYLVKRTGEKVFLECVQDMDHENMFWYRQDPGLGLRLIYFSYDVKMKEKGDIPEGYSVSREKKERFSLILESASTNQTSMYLCASSMTGSTNEKLFFGSGTQLSVL.

The table lists this clone with a few counts. The chain joins TRBV12-5 to TRBJ2-1; a possible D gene is TRBD2 (5 bases). Trimming removed 5 bases from V and 3 bases from J, with 11 bases in between. This CDR3 spans 14 amino acids. Germline V lookup: CDR1 LGHNT, CDR2 FRNRAP. CDR3 DNA sequence: TGTGCTAGTGGTCAAACTAGAAACTACAATGAGCAGTTCTTC. Its protein is CASGQTRNYNEQFF.

V and J are TRBV5-1 and TRBJ2-5; D is possibly TRBD2 (7 bases). CDR1 is SGHRS and CDR2 is YFSETQ in the germline V gene. The CDR3 is 13 amino acids. V dropped 5 bases and J dropped 5 bases, with 13 bases sitting between them. The CDR3 DNA is TGCGCCAGCAGTCCCGGGGGGCCGGAGACCCAGTACTTC. Its translation is CASSPGGPETQYF. The variable domain in full, with the rest retrieved from reference TRBV5-1 and TRBJ2-5, is KAGVTQTPRYLIKTRGQQVTLSCSPISGHRSVSWYQQTPGQGLQFLFEYFSETQRNKGNFPGRFSGRQFSNSRSEMNVSTLELGDSALYLCASSPGGPETQYFGPGTRLLVL.

A few counts support this clone. J is TRBJ2-1 and V is TRBV10-2; D not certain. This CDR3 contains 11 residues. V dropped 8 bases and J dropped 10 bases, with 12 bases sitting between them. The germline V gene encodes CDR1 WSHSY and CDR2 SAAADI. CDR3 amino acids: CASRNNMEQFF. As DNA, the CDR3 is TGCGCCAGCCGTAATAATATGGAGCAGTTCTTC.

J is TRBJ2-1 and V is TRBV2, with 10 bases matching TRBD1. This CDR3 spans 15 amino acids. CDR1 is SNHLY and CDR2 is FYNNEI in the germline V gene. V trimming: 5 bases; J trimming: 2 bases; junction bases outside the gene matches: 3. The CDR3 region has the DNA TGTGCCAGCAGTCGGGACAGGGGAACCTACAATGAGCAGTTCTTC. Translation gives CASSRDRGTYNEQFF.

Of note for this clone: This sequence may be a read error, since a much larger clone differs from it by one base. The sample holds other DNA sequences that translate to the same CDR3. The rearrangement joins TRBV6-1 to TRBJ2-7, with 8 positions matching TRBD1. CDR3 length: 16 residues. Germline V lookup: CDR1 MNHNS, CDR2 SASEGT. In DNA, the CDR3 is TGTGCCAGCAGTGAGATTTCAGGACAGGGACGGTACGAGCAGTATTTC. Amino acids: CASSEISGQGRYEQYF.

The chain has TRBV23-1 and TRBJ1-3; 8 positions match TRBD1. TRBV23-1 is an open reading frame, and its role is uncertain. The length of the CDR3 is 17 residues. Losses at the gene ends were 2 bases for V and 3 bases for J; bases not matched to a gene: 9. CDR3 sequence: CASSQTGQGAGGNTIYF. CDR3 DNA sequence: TGCGCCAGCAGTCAAACCGGGCAGGGGGCTGGTGGAAACACCATATATTTT.

The rearrangement links TRBV19 to TRBJ1-6; 8 bases match TRBD1. The CDR3 is 14 amino acids. The germline V gene has CDR1 LNHDA and CDR2 SQIVND (reference sequence). Trimming took 10 bases from V and 6 from J; bases not matched to a gene: 8. CDR3 amino acids: CATAPGQANSPLHF. CDR3 coding DNA: TGTGCCACGGCCCCGGGACAGGCTAATTCACCCCTCCACTTT.

V and J are TRBV6-2 or TRBV6-3 and TRBJ1-5; possibly TRBD1 for D (5 bases). V lost 2 bases and J lost 4, with 21 bases in between. Germline loops: CDR1 MNHEY, CDR2 SVGEGT. CDR3 length: 18 amino acids. Here the CDR3 reads CASSYVSNWQGRNQPQHF. CDR3 in DNA: TGTGCCAGCAGTTACGTTAGTAATTGGCAGGGAAGGAATCAGCCCCAGCATTTT.